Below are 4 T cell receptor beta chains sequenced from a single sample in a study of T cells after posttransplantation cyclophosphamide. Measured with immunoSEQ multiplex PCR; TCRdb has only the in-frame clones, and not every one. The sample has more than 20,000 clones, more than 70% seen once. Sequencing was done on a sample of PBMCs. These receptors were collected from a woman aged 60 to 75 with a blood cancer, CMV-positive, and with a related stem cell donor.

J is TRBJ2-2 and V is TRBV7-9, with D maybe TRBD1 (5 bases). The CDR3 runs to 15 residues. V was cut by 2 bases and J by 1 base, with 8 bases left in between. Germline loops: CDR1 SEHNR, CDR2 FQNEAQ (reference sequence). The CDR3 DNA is TGTGCCAGCAGCTTAATGGACAAGAACACCGGGGAGCTGTTTTTT. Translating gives CASSLMDKNTGELFF.

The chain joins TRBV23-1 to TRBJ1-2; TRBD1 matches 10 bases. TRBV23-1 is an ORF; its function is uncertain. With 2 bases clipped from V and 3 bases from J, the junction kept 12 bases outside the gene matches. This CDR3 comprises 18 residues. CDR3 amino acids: CASSQRGTGAHIDYGYTF. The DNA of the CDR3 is TGCGCCAGCAGTCAACGAGGGACAGGGGCGCATATAGACTATGGCTACACCTTC.

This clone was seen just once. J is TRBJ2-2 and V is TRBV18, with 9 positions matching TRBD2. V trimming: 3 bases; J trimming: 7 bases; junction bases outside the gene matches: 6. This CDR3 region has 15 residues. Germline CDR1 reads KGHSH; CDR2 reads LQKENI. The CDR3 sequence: CASSPSAGGVGELFF. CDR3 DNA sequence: TGTGCCAGCTCACCCTCAGCGGGAGGTGTCGGGGAGCTGTTTTTT.

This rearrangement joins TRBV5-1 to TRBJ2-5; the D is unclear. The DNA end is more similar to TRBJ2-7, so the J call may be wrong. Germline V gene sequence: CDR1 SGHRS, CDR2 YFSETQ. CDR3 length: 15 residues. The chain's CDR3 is CASSLSAGTSYEQYF. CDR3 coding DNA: TGCGCCAGCAGCTTGTCCGCAGGCACCTCCTACGAGCAGTACTTC.